Listed here are 15 T cell receptor beta chains from one sample, sequenced in a study of identical twins. TCRdb called the 5' RACE reads again in MiXCR, with one record for every CDR3 protein. The table lists over 600,000 distinct CDR3 sequences, around 20% of them singletons. In addition, the sample was reused for a study of T cells expressing NK-cell markers.

Sequences were obtained from PBMCs. The source is a woman under 30 in good health.

In this sample, this clonotype turned up many times. The rearrangement links TRBV12-3 or TRBV12-4 to TRBJ2-3; D is unclear. V gave up 6 bases and J gave up 4 bases, with 5 bases separating them. The CDR3 spans 11 residues. CDR3: CASSLPDTQYF. The CDR3 DNA is TGTGCCAGCAGCTTACCAGATACGCAGTATTTT.

A few counts support this clonotype. The rearrangement uses TRBV29-1 and TRBJ2-7, with 10 bases that match TRBD2. Germline-derived CDR1 and CDR2 are SQVTM and ANQGSEA. CDR3 length: 13 amino acids. V trimming: 5 bases; J trimming: 0 bases; junction bases outside the gene matches: 1. The CDR3, as DNA: TGCAGCGTTAGCGGGGGGGCCTCCTACGAGCAGTACTTC. Translated: CSVSGGASYEQYF.

The chain uses TRBV20-1 and TRBJ2-7; maybe TRBD1 (6 bases). This CDR3 contains 12 residues. Germline V CDR1 and CDR2: DFQATT, SNEGSKA (reference sequence). Trimming cost V 7 bases and J 6 bases, with 16 bases left between them. CDR3 bases: TGCAGTGTCCATACAGGGTACCGCGAGCAGTACTTC. Translation gives CSVHTGYREQYF.

The chain joins TRBV20-1 to TRBJ1-5, with D perhaps TRBD1 (6 bases). This CDR3 is 13 amino acids long. Between the trimmed V and J ends, which lost 5 bases and 5 bases, there was a span of 13 bases. CDR1 is DFQATT and CDR2 is SNEGSKA in the germline V gene (reference sequence). The CDR3 DNA follows: TGCAGTGCTCAGACAGGTTTTGATCAGCCCCAGCATTTT. Encoded protein: CSAQTGFDQPQHF.

The V gene is TRBV29-1, the J gene TRBJ2-7; TRBD1 aligns across 8 bases. The V and J ends lost 7 bases and 3 bases, in that order; junction bases with no gene match: 5. Germline CDR1 is SQVTM and CDR2 is ANQGSEA. The CDR3 is 12 residues long. The CDR3 bases are TGCAGCGGGGGAACAGGGGGCTACGAGCAGTACTTC. It yields the protein CSGGTGGYEQYF.

This clonotype was counted at least ten times. The DNA for the CDR3 is TGCAGTGCTAGAGCAGATACGCAGTATTTT. Translation: CSARADTQYF. The rearrangement uses TRBV20-1 and TRBJ2-3; D is ambiguous. Trimming cost V 1 base and J 4 bases, with 0 bases left between them. This CDR3 is built from 10 residues. Germline CDR1 and CDR2: DFQATT and SNEGSKA (reference sequence).

This clonotype was found a few times. V is TRBV6-1 and J is TRBJ1-2, with a weak D call TRBD1 (5 bases). This CDR3 has 13 amino acids. Germline lookup yields CDR1 MNHNS and CDR2 SASEGT. Trimming pared 6 bases from V and 7 bases from J, leaving 15 bases between. This chain's CDR3 is CASRTLEGSGYTF. In DNA form, the CDR3 reads TGTGCCAGCAGAACACTAGAGGGGTCTGGCTACACCTTC.

This clonotype came up a few times. The CDR3 nucleotides are TGTGCCAGCCCCACACTGAACACTGAAGCTTTCTTT. Its translation is CASPTLNTEAFF. V gene TRBV2 combines with J gene TRBJ1-1; D is uncertain. Germline assignment: CDR1 SNHLY and CDR2 FYNNEI. V lost 8 bases and J lost 0, with 7 bases in between. The CDR3 spans 12 residues.

The gene calls are TRBV19 and TRBJ2-3, with TRBD2 as a possible D gene (5 bases). The germline gives CDR1 LNHDA, CDR2 SQIVND (reference sequence). V was clipped by 10 bases and J by 2 bases, with 19 bases between them. The CDR3 sequence is 15 residues long. CDR3 region: CATRVGGSVTDTQYF. The DNA of the CDR3 is TGTGCCACCCGAGTAGGAGGCTCGGTCACAGATACGCAGTATTTT.

The V call is TRBV20-1, the J call TRBJ2-3; 15 bases match TRBD2. V shed 0 bases and J 5 bases; nucleotides not matched to a gene: 9. The CDR3 contains 18 residues. Germline values: CDR1 DFQATT, CDR2 SNEGSKA (reference sequence). The chain's CDR3 is CSARDLGTSGGTGDTQYF. CDR3 nucleotides: TGCAGTGCTAGAGACCTCGGGACTAGCGGGGGGACAGGAGATACGCAGTATTTT.

This clonotype was picked up a small number of times. The rearrangement uses TRBV12-3 or TRBV12-4 and TRBJ2-1; 9 bases align to TRBD1. V lost 2 bases and J lost 15; bases outside the gene matches: 8. The CDR3 totals 13 residues. CDR3 coding DNA: TGTGCCAGCAGTTTACGTACCGGGACAGGGTGGTTCTTC. Its translation: CASSLRTGTGWFF.

This rearrangement joins TRBV5-1 to TRBJ1-2, with unresolved D. CDR3 length: 12 residues. Trimming shortened V by 4 bases and J by 8 bases, and 12 bases separated the two germline ends. CDR1 is SGHRS, CDR2 YFSETQ, per germline. CDR3 DNA sequence: TGCGCCAGCAGCGCCGACCCCCGGGGCTACACCTTC. Translating gives CASSADPRGYTF.

This clonotype was found many times. This chain links TRBV10-1 with TRBJ2-3; perhaps TRBD2 as D (6 bases). The CDR3 covers 15 residues. Germline V gene sequence: CDR1 WNHNN, CDR2 SYGVQD (reference sequence). V lost 6 bases and J lost 1, with 14 bases in between. The CDR3 DNA follows: TGCGCCAGCAGCGCCATTTCGGGGGGCACAGATACGCAGTATTTT. Residues: CASSAISGGTDTQYF.

This chain joins TRBV29-1 and TRBJ2-1, with a weak D call TRBD1 (7 bases). The V end was cut by 8 bases, the J end by 6 bases, with 8 bases between. Germline lookup yields CDR1 SQVTM and CDR2 ANQGSEA. The CDR3 spans 10 residues. As DNA, the CDR3 is TGCAGCCAGGGGGGCAATGAGCAGTTCTTC. It translates to CSQGGNEQFF.

The rearrangement uses TRBV12-3 or TRBV12-4 and TRBJ2-3; 13 bases are a match to TRBD2. J was trimmed by 5 bases and V by 6 bases; bases with no gene match: 8. This CDR3 contains 16 residues. The CDR3 DNA is TGTGCCAGCAGGGGCCTGGGACTAGCGGGAAAAGATACGCAGTATTTT. Amino acids: CASRGLGLAGKDTQYF.